These 14 T cell receptor beta chains came from one sample sequenced in a study of Ad26.COV2.S vaccination and SARS-CoV-2 variants. Measured with immunoSEQ multiplex PCR; TCRdb has only the in-frame clones, and not every one. This sample has approximately 350,000 clones, with around 86% found just once. The treatment denotes: some 19 received Ad26.COV2.S at low or high dose, single or two shots; a few received placebo; per-sample allocation not given. Specimens were obtained on day 63 following the first vaccine or placebo injection. Sequenced material: peripheral blood, taken in a trial of Ad26.COV2.S vaccine versus placebo. Receptors originate from a person between 18 and 65 years old who received the Ad26.COV2.S COVID-19 vaccine or a placebo.

J is TRBJ1-1 and V is TRBV10-3; the D gene is possibly TRBD1 (6 bases). The V gene lost 4 bases and the J gene lost 0 bases, with 9 bases spanning the gap. Per germline, CDR1 ENHRY and CDR2 SYGVKD. The CDR3 totals 14 residues. Here the CDR3 DNA reads TGTGCCATCAGTGCGGGGGACATGAACACTGAAGCTTTCTTT. Protein product: CAISAGDMNTEAFF.

The V gene is TRBV15, the J gene TRBJ1-6; D call uncertain. CDR1 LNHNV and CDR2 YYDKDF come from the germline V gene (reference sequence). The CDR3 is 15 residues long. V was pared by 0 bases and J by 6 bases, with 9 bases between. The CDR3 DNA sequence: TGTGCCACCAGCAGAGACAGGTTACTTAATTCACCCCTCCACTTT. This translates into CATSRDRLLNSPLHF.

The chain links TRBV2 to TRBJ2-7; a possible D gene is TRBD1 (6 bases). CDR3 length: 14 residues. CDR1 is SNHLY and CDR2 is FYNNEI in the germline V gene. With 4 bases removed from V and 3 bases from J, the gap between germline ends came to 13 bases. The CDR3 region is CASSGTVPSYEQYF. The CDR3, as DNA: TGTGCCAGCAGTGGGACAGTTCCAAGCTACGAGCAGTACTTC.

This chain connects TRBV25-1 to TRBJ1-1; no clear D gene. Germline V gives CDR1 MGHDK, CDR2 SYGVNS. CDR3 length equals 13 residues. With 4 bases removed from V and 0 bases from J, the gap between germline ends came to 6 bases. The CDR3 DNA reads TGTGCCAGCAGTGCCGAATTGAACACTGAAGCTTTCTTT. Its translation: CASSAELNTEAFF.

The CDR3 nucleotides read TGTGCCTGGGACTCTGGGGCCAACGTCCTGACTTTC. The encoded protein is CAWDSGANVLTF. The chain couples TRBV30 to TRBJ2-6; no clear D. The V end lost 5 bases, the J end lost 0 bases, and 2 bases lay between the germline ends. The CDR3 is made up of 12 amino acids. CDR1 is GTSNPN, CDR2 SVGIG, per germline (reference sequence).

Here the CDR3 reads CASSQVGSGGGLLQGYTF. CDR3 DNA: TGCGCCAGCAGCCAAGTCGGGTCAGGGGGAGGCCTATTACAGGGCTACACCTTC. This rearrangement joins TRBV4-1 to TRBJ1-2, with 7 bases identical to TRBD1. J gave up 8 bases and V 1 base, and 19 bases lay outside the gene matches. The CDR3 runs 18 residues. CDR1 is MGHRA, CDR2 YSYEKL, per germline.

This chain joins TRBV6-4 and TRBJ1-6; TRBD1 might be the D (5 bases). Trimming took off 4 bases at V and 2 bases at J, with 12 bases between the two ends. The CDR3 totals 16 residues. Germline V gives CDR1 MRHNA, CDR2 SNTAGT. The CDR3 bases are TGTGCCAGCAGTGCCGGGGACGGAACCTATAATTCACCCCTCCACTTT. It is translated as CASSAGDGTYNSPLHF.

The chain recombines TRBV30 with TRBJ2-6; the D is unclear. V was shortened by 4 bases and J by 4 bases, with 8 bases between the two germline ends. Germline values: CDR1 GTSNPN, CDR2 SVGIG (reference sequence). The CDR3 spans 13 residues. CDR3 amino acids: CAWNRAGANVLTF. CDR3 nucleotide sequence: TGTGCCTGGAATCGGGCCGGGGCCAACGTCCTGACTTTC.

This chain joins TRBV3-1 (or the pseudogene TRBV3-2) and TRBJ2-7, with TRBD1 identical over 10 bases. CDR3 size: 12 residues. Germline V gene lookup returns CDR1 LGHDT and CDR2 YNNKEL (reference sequence). Germline trimming cut 8 bases from V and 2 bases from J; bases unmatched to any gene: 0. The CDR3 sequence is CASGQGAYEQYF. DNA of the CDR3: TGTGCCAGCGGACAGGGGGCCTACGAGCAGTACTTC.

The V call is TRBV9, the J call TRBJ2-3, with D unclear. The ends were cut back, 4 bases at V and 0 bases at J, with 6 bases in the middle. Germline V gives CDR1 SGDLS, CDR2 YYNGEE. The CDR3 sequence is 13 residues long. CDR3 loop: CASSSASTDTQYF. The CDR3, as DNA: TGTGCCAGCAGCAGTGCTAGCACAGATACGCAGTATTTT.

This chain joins TRBV3-1 (or the pseudogene TRBV3-2) and TRBJ2-7, with 9 bases aligning to TRBD1. This CDR3 has 14 residues. Germline V gene data show CDR1 as LGHDT and CDR2 as YNNKEL (reference sequence). V shed 4 bases, J shed 2 bases, and the junction held 3 bases outside the gene matches. The CDR3 nucleotides read TGTGCCAGCAGCCCACAGGGGGCTACCTACGAGCAGTACTTC. Translating it yields CASSPQGATYEQYF.

This clone was found once. The chain is built from TRBV28 and TRBJ2-1; D remains unclear. Trimming pared 4 bases from V and 3 bases from J, leaving 10 bases between. The CDR3 extends over 14 amino acids. Germline V lookup: CDR1 MDHEN, CDR2 SYDVKM. The CDR3 DNA reads as TGTGCCAGCAGTTCCCTGGCAGGCTACAATGAGCAGTTCTTC. It translates to CASSSLAGYNEQFF.

V and J are TRBV4-1 and TRBJ2-1; 8 nucleotides match TRBD1. Looked up from germline, CDR1 is MGHRA and CDR2 is YSYEKL. J gave up 8 bases and V 3 bases, and 9 bases lay outside the gene matches. CDR3 length: 15 amino acids. CDR3 sequence reads: CASSQTGASPDEQFF. CDR3 nucleotide sequence: TGCGCCAGCAGCCAGACAGGGGCCTCCCCGGATGAGCAGTTCTTC.

The CDR3: CASSSPRDGETQYF. Written as DNA, the CDR3 is TGTGCCAGCAGCTCACCTAGGGACGGAGAGACCCAGTACTTC. The J gene is TRBJ2-5, the V gene TRBV7-9; D is perhaps TRBD1 or TRBD2 (5 bases each). Per germline, CDR1 SEHNR and CDR2 FQNEAQ (reference sequence). With 4 bases removed from V and 4 bases from J, the gap between germline ends came to 13 bases. The length of the CDR3 is 14 residues.